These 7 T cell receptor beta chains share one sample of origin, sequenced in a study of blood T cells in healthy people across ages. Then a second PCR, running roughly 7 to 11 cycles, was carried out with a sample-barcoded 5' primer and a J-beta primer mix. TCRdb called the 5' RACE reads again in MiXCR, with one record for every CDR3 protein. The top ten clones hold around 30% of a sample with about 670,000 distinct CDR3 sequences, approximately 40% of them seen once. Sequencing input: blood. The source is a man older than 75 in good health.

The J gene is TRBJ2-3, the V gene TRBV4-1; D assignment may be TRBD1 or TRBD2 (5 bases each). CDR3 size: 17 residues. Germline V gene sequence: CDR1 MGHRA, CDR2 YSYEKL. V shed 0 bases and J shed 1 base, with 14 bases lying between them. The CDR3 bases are TGCGCCAGCAGCCAAGATGGGACGTGGAAGCGCACAGATACGCAGTATTTT. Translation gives CASSQDGTWKRTDTQYF.

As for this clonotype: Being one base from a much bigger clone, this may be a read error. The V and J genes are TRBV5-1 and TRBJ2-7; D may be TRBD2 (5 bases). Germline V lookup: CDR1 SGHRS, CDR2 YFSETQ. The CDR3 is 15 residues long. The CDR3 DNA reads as TGCGCCAGCAACTTGGACCCCAGCGGCTCCTACGAGCAGTACTTC. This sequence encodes CASNLDPSGSYEQYF. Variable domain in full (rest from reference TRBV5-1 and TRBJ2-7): KAGVTQTPRYLIKTRGQQVTLSCSPISGHRSVSWYQQTPGQGLQFLFEYFSETQRNKGNFPGRFSGRQFSNSRSEMNVSTLELGDSALYLCASNLDPSGSYEQYFGPGTRLTVT.

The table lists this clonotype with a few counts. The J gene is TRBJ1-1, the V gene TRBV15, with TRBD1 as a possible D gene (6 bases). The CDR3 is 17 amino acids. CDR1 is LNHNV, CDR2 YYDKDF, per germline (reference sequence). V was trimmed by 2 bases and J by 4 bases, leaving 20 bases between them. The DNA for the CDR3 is TGTGCCACCAGCAGAAAAAAAACAGGGATCTCGGGCACTGAAGCTTTCTTT. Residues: CATSRKKTGISGTEAFF. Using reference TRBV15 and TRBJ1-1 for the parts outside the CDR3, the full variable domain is DAMVIQNPRYQVTQFGKPVTLSCSQTLNHNVMYWYQQKSSQAPKLLFHYYDKDFNNEADTPDNFQSRRPNTSFCFLDIRSPGLGDTAMYLCATSRKKTGISGTEAFFGQGTRLTVV.

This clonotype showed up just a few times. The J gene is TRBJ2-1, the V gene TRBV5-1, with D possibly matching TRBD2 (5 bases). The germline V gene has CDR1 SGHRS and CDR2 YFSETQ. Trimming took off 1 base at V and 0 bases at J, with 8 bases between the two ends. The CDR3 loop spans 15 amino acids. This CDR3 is CASSLMGSSYNEQFF. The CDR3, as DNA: TGCGCCAGCAGCTTGATGGGGAGCTCCTACAATGAGCAGTTCTTC.

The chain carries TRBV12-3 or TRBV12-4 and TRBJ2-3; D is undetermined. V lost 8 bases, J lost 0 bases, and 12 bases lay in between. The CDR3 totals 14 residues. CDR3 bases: TGTGCCAGCCGCGCTCCCGGGAGCACAGATACGCAGTATTTT. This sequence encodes CASRAPGSTDTQYF.

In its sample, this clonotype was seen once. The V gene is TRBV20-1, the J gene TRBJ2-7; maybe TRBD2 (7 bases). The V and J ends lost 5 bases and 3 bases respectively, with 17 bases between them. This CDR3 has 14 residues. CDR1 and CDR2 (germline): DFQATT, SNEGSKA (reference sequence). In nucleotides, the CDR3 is TGCAGTGCTTCTTCCGGGGGGCGCTTCTACGAGCAGTACTTC. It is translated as CSASSGGRFYEQYF.

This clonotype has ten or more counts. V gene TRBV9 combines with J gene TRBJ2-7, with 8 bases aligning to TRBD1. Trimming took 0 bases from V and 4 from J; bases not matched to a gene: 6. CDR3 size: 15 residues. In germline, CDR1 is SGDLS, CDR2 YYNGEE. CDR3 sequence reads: CASSVEGTGGYEQYF. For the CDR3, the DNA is TGTGCCAGCAGCGTAGAGGGAACAGGGGGATACGAGCAGTACTTC.